This is a list of T cell receptor beta chains from one sample in a study of CD8 T cells in Susac syndrome. TCRdb used MiXCR to reprocess the immunoSEQ multiplex PCR reads, holding one entry per CDR3 protein. The sample contains a few hundred thousand distinct CDR3 sequences, around 85% of which appear only once. Sequencing input: CD8+ T cells from PBMCs. All receptors derive from a human donor with multiple sclerosis. The CDR3 runs from the conserved cysteine through the conserved F or W.

J gene: TRBJ1-1
V gene: TRBV19
CDR3 protein: CASSTKSGTEAFF

J gene: TRBJ2-7
V gene: TRBV12-3/TRBV12-4
CDR3 protein: CASSELAGGYEQYF

J gene: TRBJ2-3
V gene: TRBV4-1
CDR3 protein: CASSAQGEEMDTQYF

J gene: TRBJ1-1
V gene: TRBV25-1
CDR3 protein: CASSEHERGALNTEAFF

J gene: TRBJ2-7
V gene: TRBV20-1
CDR3 protein: CSAAPKDRFYEQYF

J gene: TRBJ1-2
V gene: TRBV19
CDR3 protein: CASSLPDVRGGNYGYTF

J gene: TRBJ2-1
V gene: TRBV6-1
CDR3 protein: CASSLPRGREGSSYNEQFF

J gene: TRBJ2-1
V gene: TRBV30
CDR3 protein: CAWSPPSGGYNEQLF

J gene: TRBJ2-7
V gene: TRBV2
CDR3 protein: CASRSRGDRYYEQYF

J gene: TRBJ2-1
V gene: TRBV15
CDR3 protein: CATSRAVDTPYNEQFF

J gene: TRBJ1-1
V gene: TRBV27
CDR3 protein: CASSLYPDTEAFF

J gene: TRBJ2-3
V gene: TRBV7-8
CDR3 protein: CASSLALASTDTQYF

J gene: TRBJ2-1
V gene: TRBV7-8
CDR3 protein: CASSSGGIPYNEQFF

J gene: TRBJ2-7
V gene: TRBV6-1
CDR3 protein: CASITGPYEQYF

J gene: TRBJ2-6
V gene: TRBV27
CDR3 protein: CASSFGRANVLTF

J gene: TRBJ2-7
V gene: TRBV7-9
CDR3 protein: CASSDREYEQYF

J gene: TRBJ2-7
V gene: TRBV4-1
CDR3 protein: CASSHDIGSPGDEQYF

J gene: TRBJ2-4
V gene: TRBV27
CDR3 protein: CASSTYRGNIQYF

J gene: TRBJ2-3
V gene: TRBV29-1
CDR3 protein: CSVGSGAAPDTQYF

J gene: TRBJ2-1
V gene: TRBV20-1
CDR3 protein: CSARELAGAVYNEQFF

J gene: TRBJ2-5
V gene: TRBV12-3/TRBV12-4
CDR3 protein: CASGQSTSGQETQYF

J gene: TRBJ2-1
V gene: TRBV3-1
CDR3 protein: CASSRELYNEQFF

J gene: TRBJ1-5
V gene: TRBV12-3/TRBV12-4
CDR3 protein: CASSPTIGQPQHF

J gene: TRBJ2-1
V gene: TRBV5-4
CDR3 protein: CASSLVGGGPYNEQFF

J gene: TRBJ2-1
V gene: TRBV27
CDR3 protein: CASSLSLAGAEQFF

J gene: TRBJ2-3
V gene: TRBV4-1
CDR3 protein: CASSQGPKVADTQYF

J gene: TRBJ1-3
V gene: TRBV4-1
CDR3 protein: CASSQVWGGAGNTIYF

J gene: TRBJ1-5
V gene: TRBV6-1
CDR3 protein: CASSGWVAQPQHF

J gene: TRBJ1-2
V gene: TRBV7-8
CDR3 protein: CASSLGTEYYGYTF

J gene: TRBJ2-7
V gene: TRBV27
CDR3 protein: CASGQGRYGKHEQYF

J gene: TRBJ2-4
V gene: TRBV12-3/TRBV12-4
CDR3 protein: CASSETTIQYF

J gene: TRBJ1-2
V gene: TRBV29-1
CDR3 protein: CSVHPGTERGYTF

J gene: TRBJ2-1
V gene: TRBV30
CDR3 protein: CAWSVPGLGRYEQFF

J gene: TRBJ2-2
V gene: TRBV6-1
CDR3 protein: CASSPSGAGELFF

J gene: TRBJ2-3
V gene: TRBV30
CDR3 protein: CAWSLGAGTDTQYF

J gene: TRBJ1-1
V gene: TRBV6-5
CDR3 protein: CASSALGVNTEAFF

J gene: TRBJ2-7
V gene: TRBV27
CDR3 protein: CASSLLVSYEQYF

J gene: TRBJ2-2
V gene: TRBV12-3/TRBV12-4
CDR3 protein: CASSSGGQTGELFF

J gene: TRBJ2-2
V gene: TRBV7-6
CDR3 protein: CASSFPGTPGELFF

J gene: TRBJ1-2
V gene: TRBV5-6
CDR3 protein: CASSVGGPHPYGYTF

J gene: TRBJ2-7
V gene: TRBV7-6
CDR3 protein: CASSPLPDNNYEQYF

J gene: TRBJ1-3
V gene: TRBV5-1
CDR3 protein: CASSSKASGNTIYF

J gene: TRBJ1-5
V gene: TRBV28
CDR3 protein: CASSPGQGMGKPQHF

J gene: TRBJ2-7
V gene: TRBV27
CDR3 protein: CASSASGTPYEQYF

J gene: TRBJ1-5
V gene: TRBV19
CDR3 protein: CASSIFIGGQPQHF

J gene: TRBJ2-1
V gene: TRBV27
CDR3 protein: CASSMMTSGAYNEQFF

J gene: TRBJ2-7
V gene: TRBV28
CDR3 protein: CASSLPTTGNFYEQYF

J gene: TRBJ1-2
V gene: TRBV27
CDR3 protein: CASSPRRQGTGYGYTF

J gene: TRBJ2-1
V gene: TRBV5-4
CDR3 protein: CASRPITRNEQFF

J gene: TRBJ1-1
V gene: TRBV5-1
CDR3 protein: CASSISFSTEAFF

J gene: TRBJ2-2
V gene: TRBV4-1
CDR3 protein: CASSQGEETGELFF

J gene: TRBJ2-7
V gene: TRBV27
CDR3 protein: CASSFIDRGGEQYF

J gene: TRBJ2-3
V gene: TRBV2
CDR3 protein: CASSEDALPGTDTQYF

J gene: TRBJ2-3
V gene: TRBV2
CDR3 protein: CASEVGRRSTDTQYF

J gene: TRBJ2-1
V gene: TRBV19
CDR3 protein: CASSTHGGYKYNEQFF

J gene: TRBJ1-4
V gene: TRBV27
CDR3 protein: CASSLQVWGEKLFF